The source of this TCR beta chain is a study of T cell responses to AZD1222 COVID-19 vaccine. Clones were read by immunoSEQ multiplex PCR, and TCRdb kept only the in-frame ones, dropping some. The sample contains 120,000 or so clones, approximately 82% of which appear only once. As to this clone: The antigen is not known.

General study results and limits: White British donors predominated, females outnumbered males, and clonal diversity was possibly underestimated.

Trimming took 2 bases from V and 3 from J, leaving 16 bases between them. The CDR3 extends over 17 amino acids. Germline V gene lookup returns CDR1 MGHRA and CDR2 YSYEKL. The sequence derives from an adult who received the AZD1222 COVID-19 vaccine. The rearrangement uses TRBV4-1 and TRBJ1-4, with D tentatively TRBD1 (5 bases). Sequencing used peripheral blood, obtained 28 days after the second AZD1222 dose. The CDR3 region has the DNA TGCGCCAGCAGCCAACGACAGCTAGTTGCACCTAATGAAAAACTGTTTTTT. It encodes CASSQRQLVAPNEKLFF.